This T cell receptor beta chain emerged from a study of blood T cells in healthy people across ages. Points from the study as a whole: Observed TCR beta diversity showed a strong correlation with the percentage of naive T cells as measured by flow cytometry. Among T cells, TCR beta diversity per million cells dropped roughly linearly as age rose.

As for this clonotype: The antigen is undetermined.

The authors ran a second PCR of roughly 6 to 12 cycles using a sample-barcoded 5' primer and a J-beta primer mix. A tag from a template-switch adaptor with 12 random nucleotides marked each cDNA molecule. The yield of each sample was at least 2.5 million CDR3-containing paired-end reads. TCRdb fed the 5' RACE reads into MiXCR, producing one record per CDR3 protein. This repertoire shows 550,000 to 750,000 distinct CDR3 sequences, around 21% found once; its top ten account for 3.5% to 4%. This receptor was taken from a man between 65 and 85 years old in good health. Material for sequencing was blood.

CDR3 sequence reads: CASSLGLAGMDEQFF. CDR3 nucleotide sequence: TGTGCCAGCAGTTTAGGGCTAGCGGGAATGGATGAGCAGTTCTTC. The rearrangement joins TRBV12-3 or TRBV12-4 to TRBJ2-1; 9 bases match TRBD2. This CDR3 is 15 amino acids long. The junction had 6 bases not matched to a gene; V was cut back by 1 base and J by 8 bases.